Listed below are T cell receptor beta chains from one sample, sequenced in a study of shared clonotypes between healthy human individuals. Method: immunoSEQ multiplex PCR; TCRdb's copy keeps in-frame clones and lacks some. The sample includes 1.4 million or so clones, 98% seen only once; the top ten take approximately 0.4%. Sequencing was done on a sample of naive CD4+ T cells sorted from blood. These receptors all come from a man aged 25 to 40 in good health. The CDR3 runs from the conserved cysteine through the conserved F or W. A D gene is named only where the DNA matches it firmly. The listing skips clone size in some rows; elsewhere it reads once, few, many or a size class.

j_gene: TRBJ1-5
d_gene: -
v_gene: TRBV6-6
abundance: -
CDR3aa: CASSYGTGTQPQHF
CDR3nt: TGTGCCAGCAGTTACGGGACCGGGACCCAGCCCCAGCATTTT

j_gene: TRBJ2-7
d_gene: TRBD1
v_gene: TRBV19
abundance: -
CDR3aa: CASSGQGIYEQYF
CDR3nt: TGTGCCAGTAGCGGACAGGGAATATACGAGCAGTACTTC

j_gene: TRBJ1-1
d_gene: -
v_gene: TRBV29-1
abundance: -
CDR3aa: CSCKGRMNTEAFF
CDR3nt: TGCAGCTGTAAGGGGAGGATGAACACTGAAGCTTTCTTT

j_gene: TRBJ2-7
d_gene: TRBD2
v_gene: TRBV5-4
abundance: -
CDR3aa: CASSLASSGRAGEQYF
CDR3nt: TGTGCCAGCAGCTTGGCCTCTAGCGGGAGGGCGGGGGAGCAGTACTTC

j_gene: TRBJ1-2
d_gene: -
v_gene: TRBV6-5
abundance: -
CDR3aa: CATKTGNKNYGYTF
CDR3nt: TGTGCCACTAAAACAGGGAATAAGAACTATGGCTACACCTTC

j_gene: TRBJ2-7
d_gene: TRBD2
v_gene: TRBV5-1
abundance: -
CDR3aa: CASSLWTSGYEQYF
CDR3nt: TGCGCCAGCAGCTTGTGGACTAGCGGCTACGAGCAGTACTTC

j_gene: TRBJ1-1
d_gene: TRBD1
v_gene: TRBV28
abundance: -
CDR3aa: CASSSGGTITEAFF
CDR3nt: TGTGCCAGCAGCTCAGGGGGAACGATCACTGAAGCTTTCTTT

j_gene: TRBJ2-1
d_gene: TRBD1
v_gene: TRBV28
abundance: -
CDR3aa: CASSSPGQGTYNEQFF
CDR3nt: TGTGCCAGCAGTTCTCCGGGACAGGGCACCTACAATGAGCAGTTCTTC

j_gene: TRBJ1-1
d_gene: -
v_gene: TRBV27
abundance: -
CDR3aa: CASSLEHRNTEAFF
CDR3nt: TGTGCCAGCAGTTTAGAGCACCGTAACACTGAAGCTTTCTTT

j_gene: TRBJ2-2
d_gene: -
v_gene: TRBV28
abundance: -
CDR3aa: CASSPARFPTGELFF
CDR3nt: TGTGCCAGCAGCCCCGCCAGGTTCCCCACCGGGGAGCTGTTTTTT

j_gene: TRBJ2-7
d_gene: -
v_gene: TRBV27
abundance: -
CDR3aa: CASSFPGTYEQYF
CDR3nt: TGTGCCAGCAGTTTCCCAGGGACCTACGAGCAGTACTTC

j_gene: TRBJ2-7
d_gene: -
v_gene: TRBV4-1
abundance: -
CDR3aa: CASSQGGGSKQYF
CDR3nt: TGCGCCAGCAGCCAAGGAGGAGGTTCGAAGCAGTACTTC

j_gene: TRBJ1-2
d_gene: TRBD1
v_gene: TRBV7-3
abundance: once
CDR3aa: CASSHGQGTNYGYTF
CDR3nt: TGTGCCAGCAGCCATGGACAGGGCACTAACTATGGCTACACCTTC

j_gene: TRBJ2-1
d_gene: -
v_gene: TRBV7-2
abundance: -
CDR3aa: CASSLVQEPNEQFF
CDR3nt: TGTGCCAGCAGCTTAGTGCAGGAACCCAATGAGCAGTTCTTC

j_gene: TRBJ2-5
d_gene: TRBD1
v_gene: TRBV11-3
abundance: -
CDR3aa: CASSPTGQTQYF
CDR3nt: TGTGCCAGCAGCCCGACAGGGCAGACCCAGTACTTC

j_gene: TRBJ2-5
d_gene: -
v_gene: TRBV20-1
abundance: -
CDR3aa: CSARMVRTQYF
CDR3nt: TGCAGTGCTAGAATGGTGAGGACCCAGTACTTC

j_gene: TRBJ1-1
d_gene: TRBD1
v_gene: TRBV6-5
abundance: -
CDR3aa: CASSSTWDRGNTEAFF
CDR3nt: TGTGCCAGCAGTTCAACCTGGGACAGGGGGAACACTGAAGCTTTCTTT

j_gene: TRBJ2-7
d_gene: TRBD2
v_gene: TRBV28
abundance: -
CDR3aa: CASSFLPGGPNEQYF
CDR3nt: TGTGCCAGCAGTTTTCTCCCGGGAGGGCCGAACGAGCAGTACTTC

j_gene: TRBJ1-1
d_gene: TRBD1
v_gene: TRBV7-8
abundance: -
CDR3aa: CASSSDRVGEAFF
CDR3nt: TGTGCCAGCAGCTCTGACAGGGTCGGTGAAGCTTTCTTT

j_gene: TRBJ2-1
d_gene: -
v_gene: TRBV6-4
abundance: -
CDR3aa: CASSTTPFGGNEQFF
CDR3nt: TGTGCCAGCAGTACCACCCCATTCGGGGGCAATGAGCAGTTCTTC

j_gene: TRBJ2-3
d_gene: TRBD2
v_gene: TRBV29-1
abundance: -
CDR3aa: CSVEAGGVADTQYF
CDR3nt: TGCAGCGTTGAGGCGGGAGGGGTCGCAGATACGCAGTATTTT

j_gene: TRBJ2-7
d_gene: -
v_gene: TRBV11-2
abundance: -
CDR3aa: CASSLDLWGQSYEQYF
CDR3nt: TGTGCCAGCAGCTTAGATCTATGGGGGCAGTCCTACGAGCAGTACTTC